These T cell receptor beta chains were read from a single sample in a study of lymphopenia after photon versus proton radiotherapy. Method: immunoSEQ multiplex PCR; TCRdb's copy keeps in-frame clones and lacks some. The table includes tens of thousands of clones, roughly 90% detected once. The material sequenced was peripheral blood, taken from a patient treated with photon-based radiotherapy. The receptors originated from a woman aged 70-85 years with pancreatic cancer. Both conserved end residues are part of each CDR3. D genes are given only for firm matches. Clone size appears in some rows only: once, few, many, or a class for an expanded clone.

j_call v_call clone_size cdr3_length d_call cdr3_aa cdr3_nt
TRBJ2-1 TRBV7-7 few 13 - CASSLGPYGEQFF TGTGCTAGCAGCTTAGGACCCTATGGTGAGCAGTTCTTC
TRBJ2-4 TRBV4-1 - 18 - CASSLQGAGGLAKNIQYF TGCGCCAGCAGCCTGCAGGGGGCGGGGGGGCTAGCCAAAAACATTCAGTACTTC
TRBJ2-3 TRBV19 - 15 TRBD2 CASQLAMNNRDTQYF TGTGCCAGTCAACTAGCGATGAACAACAGAGATACGCAGTATTTT
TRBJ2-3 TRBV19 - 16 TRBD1 CASSGTGGAITDTQYF TGTGCCAGTAGTGGAACAGGGGGAGCGATTACAGATACGCAGTATTTT
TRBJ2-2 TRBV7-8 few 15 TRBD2 CASRSGREGTGELFF TGTGCCAGCAGAAGCGGGAGGGAGGGCACCGGGGAGCTGTTTTTT
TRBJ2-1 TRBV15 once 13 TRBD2 CATSTGGGDEQFF TGTGCCACCAGCACCGGCGGGGGGGATGAGCAGTTCTTC
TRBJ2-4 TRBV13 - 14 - CASSRNDRQNIQYF TGTGCCAGCAGCCGTAACGACAGACAAAACATTCAGTACTTC
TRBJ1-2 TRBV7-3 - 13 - CASSLGLIYGYTF TGTGCCAGCAGCTTAGGCCTCATCTATGGCTACACCTTC
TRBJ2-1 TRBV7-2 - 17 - CASSPQTGRRSYNEQFF TGTGCCAGCAGCCCCCAGACAGGACGCAGGTCCTACAATGAGCAGTTCTTC
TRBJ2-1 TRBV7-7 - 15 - CASSLGRGTDNEQFF TGTGCTAGCAGCTTAGGGCGAGGCACAGACAATGAGCAGTTCTTC
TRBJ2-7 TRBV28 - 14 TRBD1 CASMWTGGSYEQYF TGTGCCAGCATGTGGACAGGGGGATCCTACGAGCAGTACTTC
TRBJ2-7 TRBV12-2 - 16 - CASRLAGLAALYEQYF TGTGCAAGTCGCTTAGCGGGACTAGCGGCCCTCTACGAGCAGTACTTC
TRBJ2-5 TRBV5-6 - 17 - CASSLRSIGQGRETQYF TGTGCCAGCAGCTTGAGGTCTATAGGGCAGGGCAGGGAGACCCAGTACTTC
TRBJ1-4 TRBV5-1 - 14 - CASSLEGGNEKLFF TGCGCCAGCAGCTTGGAGGGGGGTAATGAAAAACTGTTTTTT
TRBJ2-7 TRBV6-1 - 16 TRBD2 CASSDPRLAGAGEQYF TGTGCCAGCAGTGATCCGAGACTAGCGGGAGCGGGGGAGCAGTACTTC
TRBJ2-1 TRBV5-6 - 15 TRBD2 CASSPTSGSIYEQFF TGTGCCAGCAGCCCGACTAGCGGGAGTATATATGAGCAGTTCTTC
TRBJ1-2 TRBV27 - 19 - CASSLRGRGGKGANYGYTF TGTGCCAGCAGTTTAAGGGGTAGGGGAGGAAAGGGAGCTAACTATGGCTACACCTTC
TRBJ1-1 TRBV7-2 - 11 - CASSPGAGAFF TGTGCCAGCAGCCCGGGGGCAGGAGCTTTCTTT
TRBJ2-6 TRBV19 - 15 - CASSSATTGANVLTF TGTGCCAGTAGTTCAGCCACGACGGGGGCCAACGTCCTGACTTTC
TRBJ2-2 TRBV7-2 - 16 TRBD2 CASSRTSGRAAGELFF TGTGCCAGCAGCCGGACTAGCGGGAGGGCCGCCGGGGAGCTGTTTTTT
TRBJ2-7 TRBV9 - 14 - CASSVEDVSYEQYF TGTGCCAGCAGCGTAGAGGACGTCTCCTACGAGCAGTACTTC
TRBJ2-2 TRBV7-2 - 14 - CASSPVGGTGELFF TGTGCCAGCAGCCCCGTGGGAGGCACCGGGGAGCTGTTTTTT
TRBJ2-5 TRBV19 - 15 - CASSMRDLSGETQYF TGTGCCAGTAGTATGAGGGACCTAAGCGGCGAGACCCAGTACTTC
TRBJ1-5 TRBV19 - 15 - CASSSLGGGEQPQHF TGTGCCAGTTCCAGCCTCGGGGGTGGGGAACAGCCCCAGCATTTT
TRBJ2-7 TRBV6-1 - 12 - CASSVWSYEQYF TGTGCCAGCAGTGTTTGGTCCTACGAGCAGTACTTC
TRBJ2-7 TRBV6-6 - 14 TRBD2 CASRLGLAGYEQYF TGTGCCAGCAGATTGGGACTAGCGGGCTACGAGCAGTACTTC
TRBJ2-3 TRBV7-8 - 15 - CASSLLQTSTDTQYF TGTGCCAGCAGCTTATTACAAACTAGCACAGATACGCAGTATTTT
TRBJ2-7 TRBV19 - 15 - CATKTTALTSYEQYF TGTGCCACCAAAACGACAGCCTTAACCTCCTACGAGCAGTACTTC
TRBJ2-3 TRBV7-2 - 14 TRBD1 CASSPGQATDTQYF TGTGCCAGCAGCCCAGGACAGGCAACAGATACGCAGTATTTT
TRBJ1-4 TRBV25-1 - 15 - CASSEYQPIGEKLFF TGTGCCAGCAGTGAATATCAGCCCATCGGGGAAAAACTGTTTTTT
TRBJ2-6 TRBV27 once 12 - CATSSGANVLTF TGTGCCACCAGCAGTGGGGCCAACGTCCTGACTTTC
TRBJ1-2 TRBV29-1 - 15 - CSVEKRHGTLNGYTF TGCAGCGTTGAAAAGAGGCACGGGACACTGAATGGCTACACCTTC
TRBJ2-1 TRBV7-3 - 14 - CASSLAPQGHEQFF TGTGCCAGCAGCTTAGCGCCGCAGGGCCATGAGCAGTTCTTC